The 22 T cell receptor beta chains below were found in one sample sequenced in a study of spatial heterogeneity in lung cancer. Time point in this sample: sample taken at primary tumor resection. Whole RNA from tumor, nontumor lung or frozen PBMC was sequenced unsorted. TCRdb re-called the 5' RACE reads through MiXCR, storing one row per CDR3 protein. The table has 11,000 to 15,000 distinct CDR3 sequences, roughly 10% seen once. The material was PBMCs, obtained at surgery. These receptors were taken from a female donor with early-stage non-small cell lung cancer.

The chain links TRBV6-5 to TRBJ2-3; 10 bases are shared with TRBD2. The V gene end was trimmed by 5 bases and the J gene end by 2 bases; junction bases not matched to a gene: 7. In germline, CDR1 is MNHEY, CDR2 SVGAGI. CDR3 length equals 16 residues. The DNA of the CDR3 is TGTGCCAGCAGTACTTCACTAGCGGGGTCCACAGATACGCAGTATTTT. This sequence encodes CASSTSLAGSTDTQYF.

This clonotype showed up many times. V gene TRBV29-1 combines with J gene TRBJ2-3; 10 bases are shared with TRBD2. There are 14 residues in the CDR3. J gave up 5 bases and V 7 bases, and 9 bases lay outside the gene matches. Germline CDR1 SQVTM, CDR2 ANQGSEA. CDR3 in DNA: TGCAGCGCCAGAGCGGGGGGGCGAAGAGATACGCAGTATTTT. This translates into CSARAGGRRDTQYF.

Many counts were recorded for this clonotype. The V gene is TRBV6-1, the J gene TRBJ2-3, with 9 nucleotides matching TRBD2. The V segment lost 3 bases and the J segment 2 bases; nucleotides outside the gene matches: 6. Per the germline V gene, CDR1 is MNHNS and CDR2 is SASEGT. There are 16 residues in the CDR3. This chain's CDR3 is CASSDRLAGNTDTQYF. The CDR3, as DNA: TGTGCCAGCAGTGATAGGCTAGCGGGGAACACAGATACGCAGTATTTT.

This clonotype has a count of ten or more. V usage is TRBV18 and J usage is TRBJ1-5, with TRBD1 matching 10 bases. The germline CDR1 and CDR2 sequences are KGHSH and LQKENI. Trimming at V came to 6 bases and at J to 4 bases, leaving 3 bases not matched to a gene. The CDR3 has 14 amino acids. The CDR3 is CASSLDRGNQPQHF. CDR3 bases: TGTGCCAGCTCCCTGGACAGGGGGAATCAGCCCCAGCATTTT.

This clonotype was observed at least ten times. The V gene is TRBV9, the J gene TRBJ2-5; TRBD2 matches 7 bases. The CDR3 loop spans 13 amino acids. Germline lookup yields CDR1 SGDLS and CDR2 YYNGEE. V lost 7 bases and J lost 4; bases outside the gene matches: 7. The CDR3 DNA is TGTGCCAGCGAAGCGGGGCTCGGAGAGACCCAGTACTTC. Protein sequence: CASEAGLGETQYF.

The chain uses TRBV7-2 and TRBJ2-3; D is ambiguous. The germline V and J ends were trimmed by 6 bases and 4 bases, with 11 bases remaining between them. The CDR3 has 13 amino acids. Germline CDR1 reads SGHTA; CDR2 reads FQGNSA. The CDR3 here is CASRYPPADTQYF. The CDR3, as DNA: TGTGCCAGCAGGTACCCCCCCGCAGATACGCAGTATTTT.

This clonotype showed up just a few times. J is TRBJ2-1 and V is TRBV6-2 or TRBV6-3; TRBD1 matches 11 bases. The CDR3 length is 13 residues. The germline V gene encodes CDR1 MNHEY and CDR2 SVGEGT. With 5 bases clipped from V and 11 bases from J, the junction kept 5 bases outside the gene matches. The CDR3 loop reads CASSRTGGVKQFF. The CDR3 DNA is TGTGCCAGCAGTCGGACAGGGGGCGTAAAGCAGTTCTTC.

This clonotype was picked up a small number of times. The V and J genes are TRBV10-3 and TRBJ2-1; 7 nucleotides line up with TRBD1. V lost 0 bases and J lost 10; bases outside the gene matches: 6. Germline-derived CDR1 and CDR2 are ENHRY and SYGVKD. CDR3 length: 14 residues. The CDR3 region is CAISESGQFLEQFF. As DNA, the CDR3 is TGTGCCATCAGTGAGTCGGGACAGTTCTTAGAGCAGTTCTTC.

This clonotype was picked up many times. The gene calls are TRBV28 and TRBJ2-5; TRBD2 aligns across 13 bases. The junction had 8 bases not matched to a gene; V was cut back by 2 bases and J by 2 bases. From germline, CDR1 is MDHEN and CDR2 SYDVKM. The CDR3 runs to 18 residues. In DNA form, the CDR3 reads TGTGCCAGCAGTTTAGTAGGACTAGCGGGGGTGCCACAAGAGACCCAGTACTTC. This codes for CASSLVGLAGVPQETQYF.

This clonotype has more than one count but fewer than ten. CDR3 sequence (DNA): TGTGCCAGCAGCCCGTGGGGGCAGCGCACAGATACGCAGTATTTT. This gives the protein CASSPWGQRTDTQYF. This chain connects TRBV11-2 to TRBJ2-3; the D gene is possibly TRBD1 (6 bases). This CDR3 contains 15 residues. The V end lost 5 bases, the J end lost 1 base, and 13 bases lay between the germline ends. Germline CDR1 is SGHAT and CDR2 is FQNNGV.

V gene TRBV6-1 combines with J gene TRBJ2-7; no reliable D call. V was shortened by 5 bases and J by 7 bases, with 12 bases between the two germline ends. Germline V gene lookup returns CDR1 MNHNS and CDR2 SASEGT. This CDR3 comprises 12 residues. The CDR3: CASSYPNREQYF. The CDR3 region has the DNA TGTGCCAGCAGTTACCCAAATAGGGAGCAGTACTTC.

The sample holds many counts of this clonotype. V is TRBV29-1 and J is TRBJ2-3; D not certain. Germline values: CDR1 SQVTM, CDR2 ANQGSEA. There are 11 residues in the CDR3. V dropped 5 bases and J dropped 4 bases, with 7 bases sitting between them. For the CDR3, the DNA is TGCAGCGTTTGGGTCGCAGATACGCAGTATTTT. Protein sequence: CSVWVADTQYF.

The CDR3 sequence: CASSVLRGNTGELFF. In DNA form, the CDR3 reads TGTGCCAGCAGTGTCTTACGGGGGAACACCGGGGAGCTGTTTTTT. The rearrangement uses TRBV2 and TRBJ2-2; D is perhaps TRBD2 (5 bases). With 4 bases removed from V and 1 base from J, the gap between germline ends came to 10 bases. There are 15 residues in the CDR3. The germline CDR1 and CDR2 sequences are SNHLY and FYNNEI.

By its share, this clonotype is medium-sized (0.01 to 0.1%). V and J are TRBV7-9 and TRBJ2-4; D gene unclear. The CDR3 runs 15 residues. V shed 2 bases and J shed 1 base, with 9 bases lying between them. From germline, CDR1 is SEHNR and CDR2 FQNEAQ (reference sequence). This CDR3 is CASSLLTVAKNIQYF. The DNA of the CDR3 is TGTGCCAGCAGCTTATTGACGGTGGCCAAAAACATTCAGTACTTC.

The sample holds many counts of this clonotype. The V gene is TRBV12-3 or TRBV12-4, the J gene TRBJ1-5, with TRBD1 identical over 7 bases. This CDR3 is 18 amino acids long. J gave up 2 bases and V 2 bases, and 12 bases lay outside the gene matches. The chain's CDR3 is CASSLRSGQAGRNQPQHF. The CDR3 DNA follows: TGTGCCAGCAGTTTAAGATCAGGACAGGCCGGGCGCAATCAGCCCCAGCATTTT.

At least ten counts were recorded for this clonotype. The chain links TRBV10-3 to TRBJ1-1; tentatively, D is TRBD1 (5 bases). The ends were cut back, 5 bases at V and 1 base at J, with 8 bases in the middle. The germline V gene has CDR1 ENHRY and CDR2 SYGVKD. This CDR3 contains 13 residues. The CDR3 is CAISPGTNTEAFF. The DNA of the CDR3 is TGTGCCATCAGTCCAGGGACGAACACTGAAGCTTTCTTT.

The chain joins TRBV21-1 to TRBJ1-4; TRBD1, the D gene given by the table, was not confirmed from the DNA. TRBV21-1 is deemed a pseudogene. The CDR3 consists of 16 residues. DNA of the CDR3: TGTGCCAGCAGACCGGGAAGGTTCGGGTATAATGAAAAACTGTTTTTT. Translating it yields CASRPGRFGYNEKLFF.

This clonotype was recorded a few times. For the CDR3, the DNA is TGTGCCAGCAGCGTAGGTCTAGCACCGGGACTAGCGGGGGGGCGCACAGATACGCAGTATTTT. It translates to CASSVGLAPGLAGGRTDTQYF. This chain connects TRBV9 to TRBJ2-3; 16 positions agree with TRBD2. V shed 0 bases and J 1 base; nucleotides not matched to a gene: 11. CDR1 SGDLS and CDR2 YYNGEE come from the germline V gene. The length of the CDR3 is 21 residues.

The genes are TRBV9 and TRBJ1-1; 7 nucleotides match TRBD1. Germline values: CDR1 SGDLS, CDR2 YYNGEE. This CDR3 region has 15 residues. Losses at the gene ends were 4 bases for V and 4 bases for J; bases not matched to a gene: 10. CDR3 nucleotides: TGTGCCAGCAGCCCACGGGACAGCGGATCCACTGAAGCTTTCTTT. Translation gives CASSPRDSGSTEAFF.

This clonotype was counted ten times or more. This rearrangement joins TRBV20-1 to TRBJ1-2; the D is unclear. The germline V gene has CDR1 DFQATT and CDR2 SNEGSKA (reference sequence). This CDR3 spans 14 amino acids. Trimming took off 0 bases at V and 2 bases at J, with 10 bases between the two ends. DNA of the CDR3: TGCAGTGCTAGAGACCGCAGTGGAAACTATGGCTACACCTTC. This sequence encodes CSARDRSGNYGYTF.

In this sample, this clonotype turned up many times. The chain uses TRBV15 and TRBJ2-3, with TRBD2 matching 13 bases. J gave up 4 bases and V 2 bases, and 9 bases lay outside the gene matches. The CDR3 length is 18 residues. Germline CDR1 and CDR2: LNHNV and YYDKDF (reference sequence). CDR3 DNA: TGTGCCACCAGCAGAAAACTGACTAGCGGGGGGCAATCAGATACGCAGTATTTT. Amino acids: CATSRKLTSGGQSDTQYF.

This clonotype was counted many times. The rearrangement joins TRBV2 to TRBJ1-1; no clear D gene. CDR1 is SNHLY, CDR2 FYNNEI, per germline. The V gene lost 7 bases and the J gene lost 0 bases, with 9 bases spanning the gap. The CDR3 extends over 13 amino acids. The DNA of the CDR3 is TGTGCCAGCAAGGGTGAGGTGAACACTGAAGCTTTCTTT. Amino acid sequence: CASKGEVNTEAFF.